The rows below give T cell receptor beta chains drawn from one sample of a study of tumor-infiltrating lymphocytes in primary liver carcinoma. TCRdb re-derived calls from the multiplex PCR reads in MiXCR, one entry per CDR3 protein. The table has 100,000 or so distinct CDR3 sequences, approximately 70% seen once; the top ten hold roughly an eighth. Input material: liver tumor tissue from sampling region 2. The receptors shown here come from a woman aged 60 to 75 with primary liver carcinoma and hepatitis B virus infection. The CDR3 runs from the conserved cysteine through the conserved F or W. Each record gives: V gene, CDR3 length, J gene, D gene, clone size, CDR3 DNA, CDR3 protein. The D gene is left open where the match is weak. Not all rows give a size; the values are once, few, many and, for expanded clones, a class.

V: TRBV5-1
length: 13
J: TRBJ2-1
D: .
size: once
DNA: TGCACCAGCAGCAATGCGTCCTACAATGAGCAGTTCTTC
CDR3: CTSSNASYNEQFF

V: TRBV6-4
length: 14
J: TRBJ2-1
D: .
size: .
DNA: TGTGCCAGCAGTGACGGGGCGGGGATGGGTGAGCAGTTCTTC
CDR3: CASSDGAGMGEQFF

V: TRBV11-2
length: 13
J: TRBJ1-6
D: .
size: .
DNA: TGTGCCAGCTGCTTAGGGCCGGGTTCACCCCTCCAATTT
CDR3: CASCLGPGSPLQF

V: TRBV5-4
length: 15
J: TRBJ1-2
D: TRBD1
size: .
DNA: TGTGCCAGCAGCTCACGGACAGGGGATAACTATGTCAACACCTTC
CDR3: CASSSRTGDNYVNTF

V: TRBV11-2
length: 15
J: TRBJ1-1
D: .
size: once
DNA: TGTGCCAGCAGCTTATCGCTCGAAGTTTCCGGTGAAGCTTTCTTT
CDR3: CASSLSLEVSGEAFF

V: TRBV12-3/TRBV12-4
length: 16
J: TRBJ2-2
D: .
size: .
DNA: TGTGCCAGCAGTCGAGGGACCCTAGAGAATACCGGGGAGCTGTTTTTT
CDR3: CASSRGTLENTGELFF

V: TRBV29-1
length: 15
J: TRBJ1-6
D: .
size: .
DNA: TGCAGCGTTGCAGTAGGGGTGTCAAATAATTCACCCCTCTACTTT
CDR3: CSVAVGVSNNSPLYF

V: TRBV11-2
length: 14
J: TRBJ2-5
D: TRBD2
size: once
DNA: TGTGCAGGCAGCTTCAGCGGGAGGGAAGAGACCCAGTACTTC
CDR3: CAGSFSGREETQYF

V: TRBV28
length: 12
J: TRBJ1-2
D: .
size: many
DNA: TGTGCCAGCAGCCTGGGGAACTATGGCTACACCTTC
CDR3: CASSLGNYGYTF

V: TRBV2
length: 15
J: TRBJ2-7
D: TRBD2
size: .
DNA: TGTGCCAGCAAACTAGCGGGAGTACTGAGGTACGAGCAGTACTTC
CDR3: CASKLAGVLRYEQYF

V: TRBV28
length: 18
J: TRBJ2-4
D: .
size: .
DNA: TGTACCAGCAGTTTATATTTTTTGAGGGGGTCGGACAAAAACATTCAGTACTTC
CDR3: CTSSLYFLRGSDKNIQYF

V: TRBV29-1
length: 12
J: TRBJ2-7
D: .
size: .
DNA: TGCAGTGTTGGACTTACGAACAGTGAGCAGTACTTC
CDR3: CSVGLTNSEQYF

V: TRBV5-1
length: 14
J: TRBJ2-5
D: .
size: few
DNA: TGCGCCAGCAGCTTGGCTATACAGGGAGAGACCCAGTACTTC
CDR3: CASSLAIQGETQYF

V: TRBV11-2
length: 15
J: TRBJ2-3
D: .
size: .
DNA: TGTGCCAGCAGCTCCCTGGGGGGGGGGACAGATATGCAGTATTTT
CDR3: CASSSLGGGTDMQYF

V: TRBV19
length: 16
J: TRBJ2-2
D: TRBD2
size: .
DNA: TGTGCCAGTAGGAGGGCTAGCGGGGTGAACACCGGGGAGCTGTTTTTT
CDR3: CASRRASGVNTGELFF

V: TRBV6-5
length: 14
J: TRBJ2-7
D: TRBD1
size: .
DNA: TGTGCCAGCCATTCGGGACAGGGTTCGAACGAGCAGTACTTC
CDR3: CASHSGQGSNEQYF

V: TRBV6-5
length: 15
J: TRBJ2-2
D: .
size: .
DNA: TGTGCCAGCAGTGATAGGGATCGGGACGCCGGGGAGCTGTTTTTT
CDR3: CASSDRDRDAGELFF

V: TRBV29-1
length: 11
J: TRBJ1-1
D: .
size: .
DNA: TGCGGCGTTGGTTTTCAAGGCAAAGCTTTCTTT
CDR3: CGVGFQGKAFF

V: TRBV7-2
length: 14
J: TRBJ1-2
D: TRBD1
size: .
DNA: TGTGCCAGCAGCATTACAGGGGAGGTTTACGGCAACACCTTC
CDR3: CASSITGEVYGNTF

V: TRBV5-4
length: 14
J: TRBJ2-7
D: .
size: once
DNA: TGTGCCAGCAGCGTTGGACAGGAGGGTTACGAGCAATACTTC
CDR3: CASSVGQEGYEQYF

V: TRBV10-3
length: 14
J: TRBJ2-7
D: TRBD1
size: .
DNA: TGTGCCACCGGTAGGTCAGGGGGCGACTACGAGGAATACTTC
CDR3: CATGRSGGDYEEYF

V: TRBV5-4
length: 12
J: TRBJ1-4
D: .
size: few
DNA: TGTGCCAACAGCCGGGAGTTGGGAAAACTGTTTTTT
CDR3: CANSRELGKLFF

V: TRBV7-9
length: 16
J: TRBJ2-2
D: .
size: .
DNA: TGTGCCAGCAGCTTAGTAATACAGGGAGACACCGGGGAGCTGTTTTTT
CDR3: CASSLVIQGDTGELFF

V: TRBV7-3
length: 15
J: TRBJ2-1
D: TRBD2
size: many
DNA: TGTGCCAGCAGCCCGGGACTAGCGGGAGTTAATGAGCAGTTCTTC
CDR3: CASSPGLAGVNEQFF

V: TRBV11-2
length: 15
J: TRBJ2-7
D: .
size: .
DNA: TGTGCCAGCAGCTTAGACTCTGCGGGGACCTGCGAACAGTACTTC
CDR3: CASSLDSAGTCEQYF

V: TRBV4-1
length: 13
J: TRBJ2-7
D: .
size: .
DNA: TGCGCCAGCAGCAAAATTTCAGGCGACGAGCAGTACTTC
CDR3: CASSKISGDEQYF

V: TRBV29-1
length: 13
J: TRBJ2-3
D: TRBD2
size: .
DNA: TGCAGCGTGGGACGGGGGGGAGCAGATACGCAGTATTTT
CDR3: CSVGRGGADTQYF

V: TRBV20-1
length: 17
J: TRBJ1-3
D: TRBD1
size: .
DNA: TGCAGTGCTCCTCGCCTCCACAGGGGAGGCCTTGGAAACACCATATATTTT
CDR3: CSAPRLHRGGLGNTIYF

V: TRBV11-3
length: 16
J: TRBJ2-1
D: .
size: .
DNA: TGTGCCAGCAGCGCGCCTATCGGAGGCCAATATAATGAGCAGTTCTTC
CDR3: CASSAPIGGQYNEQFF

V: TRBV10-2
length: 17
J: TRBJ2-1
D: TRBD2
size: .
DNA: TGCGTCAGCAGTGAGTCTTCGCGGGAGCCCCCGGGGATTGAGCAGTTCTTC
CDR3: CVSSESSREPPGIEQFF

V: TRBV5-4
length: 15
J: TRBJ1-6
D: .
size: .
DNA: TGTGCCAGCAGTTTGGGGAACAGTGTGGTGTCACCCCTCCACTTT
CDR3: CASSLGNSVVSPLHF

V: TRBV10-3
length: 14
J: TRBJ2-7
D: .
size: many
DNA: TGTGCCATCAGTGAGTCGCAGGGGCTGTACGAGCAGTACTTC
CDR3: CAISESQGLYEQYF

V: TRBV11-2
length: 15
J: TRBJ2-7
D: .
size: medium-sized
DNA: TGTGCCAGCAGCTTAGATCTTACAGGGCCATACGAGCAGTACTTC
CDR3: CASSLDLTGPYEQYF

V: TRBV5-1
length: 15
J: TRBJ1-6
D: .
size: many
DNA: TGCGCCAGCAGCTTGGGCTCTGTTGATAATTCACCCCTCCACTTT
CDR3: CASSLGSVDNSPLHF